The present TCR beta chain was sequenced within a study of tissue T cells after allogeneic stem cell transplantation. The study's findings and limits: Across patients, clones rarely overlapped, yet motif clusters were shared tissue-specifically. The patient cohort was small and clinically heterogeneous, with limited sampling depth.

In the case of this clone: Antigen: not known. The genes are named according to mouse. Sequencing ends 1 residue short of the CDR3 end; the germline J gene provides the rest.

The CDR3 totals 16 residues. CDR1 is LGHNA and CDR2 is YSYQKL in the germline V gene. V was clipped by 5 bases and J by 5 bases; unmatched bases: 8. Survey-depth TCRbeta CDR3 sequencing reported V/J genes and productive frequencies. Using immunoSEQ multiplex PCR, the repertoire was profiled, and TCRdb retains in-frame clones only, with some absent. The sample lists some 19,000 clones, approximately 70% occurring once. The sample consisted of blood. This chain links TRBV2 with TRBJ2-5, with 12 bases fitting TRBD2. This TCR was sampled from a female BALB/c mouse in good health. The MHC haplotype of this mouse line is H2-d. The CDR3: CASSIPPGLGGDTQYF. The CDR3 DNA, read in part, is TGTGCCAGCAGCATCCCTCCGGGACTGGGGGGAGACACCCAGTAC.